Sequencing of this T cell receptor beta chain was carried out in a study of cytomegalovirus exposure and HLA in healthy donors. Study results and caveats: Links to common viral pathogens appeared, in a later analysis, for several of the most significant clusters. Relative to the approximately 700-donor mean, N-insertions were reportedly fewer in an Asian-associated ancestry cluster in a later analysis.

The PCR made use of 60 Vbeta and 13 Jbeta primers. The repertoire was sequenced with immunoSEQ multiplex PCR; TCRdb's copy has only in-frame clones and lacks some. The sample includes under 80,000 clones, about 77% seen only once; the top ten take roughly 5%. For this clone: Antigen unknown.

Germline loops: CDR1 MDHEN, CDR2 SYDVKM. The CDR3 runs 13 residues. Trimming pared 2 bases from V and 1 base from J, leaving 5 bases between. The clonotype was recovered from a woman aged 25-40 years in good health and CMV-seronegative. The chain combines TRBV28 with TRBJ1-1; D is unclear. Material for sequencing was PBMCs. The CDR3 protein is CASSLAGNTEAFF. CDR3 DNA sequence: TGTGCCAGCAGTTTAGCGGGGAACACTGAAGCTTTCTTT.